This record concerns one T cell receptor beta chain sequence. Its antigen is unknown. This sample was taken from a study of cytomegalovirus exposure and HLA in healthy donors. Study-level information: The study's early data release held roughly 91 million unique TCRs from HLA-typed donors. Study results and caveats: A missense variant in DCLRE1C was later tied to TCR beta V- and J-gene trimming. The authors later found TCR association rates varying by HLA locus, with DRB1 most and HLA-C fewest. Across donors, sequencing depth was assumed by presence/absence analyses to be roughly uniform.

The PCR ran on 60 Vbeta and 13 Jbeta primers. Method: immunoSEQ multiplex PCR; TCRdb's copy keeps in-frame clones and lacks some. This sample yields over 80,000 clones, of which around four fifths are seen a single time; 3% to 3.5% belongs to the top ten. CDR1 is KGHSH, CDR2 LQKENI, per germline. The CDR3 totals 15 residues. V gave up 4 bases and J gave up 0 bases, with 9 bases separating them. Sequences were obtained from PBMCs. The chain links TRBV18 to TRBJ2-2; a possible D gene is TRBD1 (6 bases). The clonotype originates from a man aged 25-45 years in good health and CMV-seropositive. CDR3 loop: CASSLGHTNTGELFF. In nucleotides, the CDR3 is TGTGCCAGCTCACTGGGACATACGAACACCGGGGAGCTGTTTTTT.